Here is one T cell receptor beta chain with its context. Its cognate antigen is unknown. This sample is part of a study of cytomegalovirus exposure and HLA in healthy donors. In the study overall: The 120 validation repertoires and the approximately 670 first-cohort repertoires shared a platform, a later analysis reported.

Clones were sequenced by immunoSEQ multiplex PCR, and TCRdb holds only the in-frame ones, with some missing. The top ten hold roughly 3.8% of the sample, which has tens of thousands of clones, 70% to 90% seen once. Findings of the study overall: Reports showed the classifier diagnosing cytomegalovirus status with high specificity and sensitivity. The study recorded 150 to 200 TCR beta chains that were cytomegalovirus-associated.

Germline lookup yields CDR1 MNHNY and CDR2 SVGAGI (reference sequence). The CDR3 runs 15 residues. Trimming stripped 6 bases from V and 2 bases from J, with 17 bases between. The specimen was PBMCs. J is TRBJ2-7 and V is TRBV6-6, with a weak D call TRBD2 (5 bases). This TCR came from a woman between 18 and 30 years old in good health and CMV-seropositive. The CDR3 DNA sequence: TGTGCCAGCAGAGAATATAACGGGGAAACCTACGAGCAGTACTTC. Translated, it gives CASREYNGETYEQYF.